Each of the 9 T cell receptor beta chains below was sequenced from the same sample in a study of early T cells in non-severe SARS-CoV-2 infection. Each CDR3 protein is one row after TCRdb ran MiXCR on the 5' RACE reads. Of about 94,000 distinct CDR3 sequences listed, less than 15% are singletons. Sequenced material: whole blood. These receptors originate from an adult who was a healthcare worker with PCR-confirmed SARS-CoV-2 infection or an uninfected control (not recorded which).

The rearrangement uses TRBV5-5 and TRBJ2-3; possible D gene TRBD1, 5 bases. The CDR3 is 13 residues long. Germline CDR1 SGHKS, CDR2 YYEKEE (reference sequence). Trimming shortened V by 1 base and J by 4 bases, and 7 bases separated the two germline ends. CDR3 DNA sequence: TGTGCCAGCAGCTTGTCGACAGCAGATACGCAGTATTTT. Translation gives CASSLSTADTQYF.

There are many counts of this clonotype. The chain employs TRBV25-1 and TRBJ1-5, with D unresolved. CDR1 is MGHDK and CDR2 is SYGVNS in the germline V gene. The CDR3 runs 15 residues. V lost 9 bases, J lost 2 bases, and 17 bases lay in between. The CDR3 loop reads CARNIPGPGNQPQHF. The CDR3 bases are TGTGCCAGGAACATCCCCGGACCTGGCAATCAGCCCCAGCATTTT.

This rearrangement joins TRBV11-2 to TRBJ2-3; D perhaps matches TRBD2 (5 bases). Germline values: CDR1 SGHAT, CDR2 FQNNGV. The ends were cut back, 1 base at V and 6 bases at J, with 11 bases in the middle. The CDR3 is made up of 14 amino acids. As DNA, the CDR3 is TGTGCCAGCAGCTTAGGGGCATTAGCGGATACGCAGTATTTT. Translating gives CASSLGALADTQYF.

This clonotype showed up many times. This chain connects TRBV12-3 or TRBV12-4 to TRBJ1-2; D remains unclear. This CDR3 comprises 14 residues. The V end lost 0 bases, the J end lost 4 bases, and 9 bases lay between the germline ends. The CDR3 region is CASSLAGKGYGYTF. CDR3 bases: TGTGCCAGCAGTTTAGCGGGGAAAGGCTATGGCTACACCTTC.

At least ten counts were recorded for this clonotype. V gene TRBV2 combines with J gene TRBJ1-6; perhaps TRBD1 as D (6 bases). V was pared by 6 bases and J by 4 bases, with 10 bases between. Germline CDR1 SNHLY, CDR2 FYNNEI. The CDR3 totals 14 residues. The CDR3 coding sequence is TGTGCCAGCAGGTACAGGGTGTATAATTCACCCCTCCACTTT. It encodes CASRYRVYNSPLHF. Using reference TRBV2 and TRBJ1-6 for the parts outside the CDR3, the full variable domain is EPEVTQTPSHQVTQMGQEVILRCVPISNHLYFYWYRQILGQKVEFLVSFYNNEISEKSEIFDDQFSVERPDGSNFTLKIRSTKLEDSAMYFCASRYRVYNSPLHFGNGTRLTVT.

This clonotype has a count of ten or more. The rearrangement joins TRBV11-2 to TRBJ2-1, with TRBD1 identical over 7 bases. Trimming took 4 bases from V and 0 from J; bases not matched to a gene: 6. This CDR3 comprises 16 residues. Germline V lookup: CDR1 SGHAT, CDR2 FQNNGV. The CDR3 sequence: CASSSYRGYSYNEQFF. In nucleotides, the CDR3 is TGTGCCAGCAGCTCGTACAGGGGTTACTCCTACAATGAGCAGTTCTTC.

This clonotype occurred a few times. The chain combines TRBV20-1 with TRBJ2-7; D unresolved. V was pared by 3 bases and J by 0 bases, with 6 bases between. The CDR3 contains 12 residues. CDR1 is DFQATT and CDR2 is SNEGSKA in the germline V gene (reference sequence). The DNA of the CDR3 is TGCAGTGCTAGGTGGAGCTCCTACGAGCAGTACTTC. Protein sequence: CSARWSSYEQYF.

This clonotype turned up a few times. J is TRBJ2-1 and V is TRBV28; the D gene is possibly TRBD1 (5 bases). The CDR3 extends over 13 amino acids. CDR1 and CDR2 (germline): MDHEN, SYDVKM. Trimming removed 2 bases at V and 5 bases at J, with 7 bases between. This chain's CDR3 is CASSLGADNEQFF. The CDR3 nucleotides are TGTGCCAGCAGTTTAGGGGCTGACAATGAGCAGTTCTTC.

This clonotype was seen a few times. The chain links TRBV6-2 or TRBV6-3 to TRBJ2-6; D might be TRBD1 (6 bases). There are 18 residues in the CDR3. The germline V and J ends were trimmed by 0 bases and 0 bases, with 12 bases remaining between them. Germline CDR1 is MNHEY and CDR2 is SVGEGT. CDR3 loop: CASSYSGRGASGANVLTF. The CDR3 DNA follows: TGTGCCAGCAGTTACTCCGGCAGGGGAGCCTCTGGGGCCAACGTCCTGACTTTC.